The 17 T cell receptor beta chains given below trace back to one sample, sequenced in a study of blood T cells in healthy people across ages. A second PCR, run for about 7 to 12 cycles, used a sample-barcoded 5' primer plus a J-beta primer mix. TCRdb re-called the 5' RACE reads with MiXCR, one entry per CDR3 protein. The table includes over a million distinct CDR3 sequences, less than 50% detected once. The specimen sequenced was blood. The source is a woman aged 60 to 75 in good health.

This rearrangement joins TRBV5-1 to TRBJ2-1; 11 positions match TRBD2. V was pared by 0 bases and J by 4 bases, with 9 bases of the junction left unmatched. Looked up from germline, CDR1 is SGHRS and CDR2 is YFSETQ. The CDR3 consists of 18 residues. CDR3 in amino acids: CASSLGLLPSGGYNEQFF. For the CDR3, the DNA is TGCGCCAGCAGCTTGGGTCTCCTTCCTAGCGGGGGGTACAATGAGCAGTTCTTC.

This chain links TRBV20-1 with TRBJ2-3, with a weak D call TRBD2 (6 bases). The CDR3 consists of 15 residues. Trimming cost V 6 bases and J 4 bases, with 20 bases left between them. The germline CDR1 and CDR2 sequences are DFQATT and SNEGSKA (reference sequence). The CDR3 nucleotides read TGCAGTGCCGCACGGCCGCAGACGGGGGCAGATACGCAGTATTTT. This encodes CSAARPQTGADTQYF.

The V gene is TRBV29-1, the J gene TRBJ2-4; D gene uncertain. The J call may be incorrect, as the DNA end agrees better with TRBJ2-7. CDR1 is SQVTM, CDR2 ANQGSEA, per germline. The CDR3 consists of 10 residues. DNA for the CDR3: TGCAGCGTTGGGGATCACGAGCAGTACTTC. It yields the protein CSVGDHEQYF.

CDR3 sequence: CASSIGPEGYQPQHF. The CDR3 nucleotides read TGTGCCAGCAGCATCGGTCCGGAGGGTTATCAGCCCCAGCATTTT. V usage is TRBV3-1 and J usage is TRBJ1-5; D not certain. Trimming stripped 5 bases from V and 5 bases from J, with 16 bases between. The CDR3 covers 15 residues. CDR1 and CDR2 (germline): LGHDT, YNNKEL (reference sequence).

The V gene is TRBV28, the J gene TRBJ2-7; 10 nucleotides line up with TRBD1. V trimming: 6 bases; J trimming: 3 bases; junction bases outside the gene matches: 8. Germline CDR1 reads MDHEN; CDR2 reads SYDVKM. The CDR3 sequence is 15 residues long. The CDR3 protein is CASRARDRGFYEQYF. The CDR3 DNA is TGTGCCAGCAGAGCGCGGGACAGGGGTTTCTACGAGCAGTACTTC.

The chain is built from TRBV27 and TRBJ1-1, with D unresolved. The V gene's germline CDR1 is MNHEY and CDR2 SMNVEV (reference sequence). The CDR3 loop spans 11 amino acids. The ends were cut back, 5 bases at V and 6 bases at J, with 7 bases in the middle. The CDR3 is CASSGFAEAFF. The DNA of the CDR3 is TGTGCCAGCAGTGGGTTCGCTGAAGCTTTCTTT.

The chain is built from TRBV11-2 and TRBJ2-5, with TRBD1 matching over 9 bases. Germline loops: CDR1 SGHAT, CDR2 FQNNGV. This CDR3 comprises 15 residues. V was pared by 1 base and J by 6 bases, with 6 bases of the junction left unmatched. This CDR3 is CASSLGDREAQTQYF. The CDR3 DNA sequence: TGTGCCAGCAGCTTAGGGGACAGGGAGGCGCAGACCCAGTACTTC. The whole variable domain, remainder taken from reference TRBV11-2 and TRBJ2-5, is EAGVAQSPRYKIIEKRQSVAFWCNPISGHATLYWYQQILGQGPKLLIQFQNNGVVDDSQLPKDRFSAERLKGVDSTLKIQPAKLEDSAVYLCASSLGDREAQTQYFGPGTRLLVL.

V gene TRBV5-8 combines with J gene TRBJ2-3, with 7 bases lining up with TRBD1. The germline CDR1 and CDR2 sequences are SGHTS and YDEGEE. The CDR3 covers 14 residues. The ends lost 4 bases at V and 4 bases at J; junction bases unmatched: 6. CDR3 DNA sequence: TGTGCCAGCAGCCCTCAGACAGGGTCAGATACGCAGTATTTT. It translates to CASSPQTGSDTQYF.

This clonotype was seen ten or more times. This may come from a read error, since a much larger clone is one base off. The chain carries TRBV20-1 and TRBJ2-6; unclear D gene. The CDR3 is 15 amino acids. Germline assignment: CDR1 DFQATT and CDR2 SNEGSKA (reference sequence). V gave up 1 base and J gave up 0 bases, with 7 bases separating them. This CDR3 is CSARAVVSGANVLTF. DNA for the CDR3: TGCAGTGCTAGAGCGGTGGTCTCTGGGGCCAACGTCCTGACTTTC.

V gene TRBV20-1 combines with J gene TRBJ2-7; unclear D gene. Trimming pared 4 bases from V and 0 bases from J, leaving 7 bases between. The CDR3 spans 12 residues. CDR1 and CDR2 from the germline V gene are DFQATT and SNEGSKA (reference sequence). This CDR3 reads CSAKRPSYEQYF. The CDR3 DNA sequence: TGCAGTGCTAAACGGCCCTCCTACGAGCAGTACTTC.

This clonotype was observed a few times. The chain is built from TRBV20-1 and TRBJ2-3; TRBD2 is a possible D gene (6 bases). This CDR3 region has 15 residues. In germline, CDR1 is DFQATT, CDR2 SNEGSKA (reference sequence). Trimming took off 5 bases at V and 3 bases at J, with 18 bases between the two ends. CDR3 in amino acids: CSAAVGSGQTDTQYF. CDR3 in DNA: TGCAGTGCTGCAGTTGGTAGCGGACAAACAGATACGCAGTATTTT.

This clonotype was counted once. The genes are TRBV6-1 and TRBJ2-1; D is uncertain. The V gene's germline CDR1 is MNHNS and CDR2 SASEGT. Trimming removed 10 bases from V and 10 bases from J, with 20 bases in between. The CDR3 has 13 amino acids. CDR3 amino acids: CATGRMGYEEQFF. In DNA form, the CDR3 reads TGTGCCACAGGCCGCATGGGGTACGAGGAGCAGTTCTTC.

This clonotype was detected a few times. The chain links TRBV3-1 to TRBJ2-3; D call uncertain. CDR3 length: 15 residues. Trimming pared 3 bases from V and 2 bases from J, leaving 12 bases between. Germline CDR1 reads LGHDT; CDR2 reads YNNKEL (reference sequence). CDR3 sequence: CASSQGVDPTDTQYF. The DNA of the CDR3 is TGTGCCAGCAGCCAGGGCGTGGACCCCACAGATACGCAGTATTTT.

This clonotype appeared many times. The V call is TRBV29-1, the J call TRBJ2-5, with a tentative D call TRBD1 (6 bases). Trimming removed 4 bases at V and 3 bases at J, with 6 bases between. Germline CDR1 reads SQVTM; CDR2 reads ANQGSEA. CDR3 size: 11 residues. The CDR3 coding sequence is TGCAGCGTTGCAGGGGAAGAGACCCAGTACTTC. Its translation is CSVAGEETQYF.

This clonotype showed up just a few times. This sequence joins TRBV10-3 and TRBJ1-5; D may be TRBD1 (5 bases). Looked up from germline, CDR1 is ENHRY and CDR2 is SYGVKD. The CDR3 spans 14 residues. Between the trimmed V and J ends, which lost 5 bases and 4 bases, there was a span of 12 bases. Here the CDR3 reads CAISPDSLNQPQHF. In DNA, the CDR3 is TGTGCCATCAGTCCCGACAGCCTAAATCAGCCCCAGCATTTT.

This chain uses TRBV29-1 with TRBJ1-2, with 7 bases identical to TRBD1. V shed 6 bases and J 4 bases; nucleotides not matched to a gene: 5. CDR3 size: 12 residues. Looked up from germline, CDR1 is SQVTM and CDR2 is ANQGSEA. The CDR3 DNA follows: TGCAGCGTCAGACAGGGTGGCTATGGCTACACCTTC. Translated: CSVRQGGYGYTF.

The chain employs TRBV25-1 and TRBJ2-1, with 10 bases identical to TRBD2. J was trimmed by 10 bases and V by 7 bases; bases with no gene match: 13. The CDR3 covers 15 residues. The germline V gene has CDR1 MGHDK and CDR2 SYGVNS. CDR3 nucleotides: TGTGCCAGCATCGATAGCGGGAGGAAAAGTGGGGAGCAGTTCTTC. Amino acid sequence: CASIDSGRKSGEQFF.